This T cell receptor (beta chain) was recovered during a study of CD8+ T cells in alopecia areata. Findings and limits, study-wide: Scalp clonality and expanded CD8+ clones among the top 100 were significantly decreased by tofacitinib.

About this clone: Its antigen is still unknown.

TCR sequencing used cDNA made by reverse transcription of extracted RNA. Only in-frame clones appear in the TCRdb table, and some are missing; sequencing was by immunoSEQ multiplex PCR. The sample contains roughly 73,000 clones, approximately 28% of which appear only once. The CDR3 contains 12 residues. V was cut by 1 base and J by 5 bases, with 5 bases left in between. Germline V gives CDR1 SEHNR, CDR2 FQNEAQ (reference sequence). Treatment denoted: oral pan-JAK inhibitor, 5-10 mg twice daily. The specimen was CD8+ T cells sorted from blood, collected at week 4, from a patient treated with tofacitinib. This TCR was recovered from a human donor with alopecia areata. This chain connects TRBV7-9 to TRBJ2-5, with D uncertain. CDR3 sequence: CASSLGLETQYF. The CDR3 DNA sequence: TGTGCCAGCAGCTTAGGGTTGGAGACCCAGTACTTC.